Below, 21 T cell receptor beta chains from the same sample are listed, as sequenced in a study of blood T cell repertoires in COVID-19. Using immunoSEQ multiplex PCR, the repertoire was profiled, and TCRdb retains in-frame clones only, with some absent. The sample lists about 160,000 clones, approximately 87% occurring once. Material: peripheral blood. These TCRs come from a woman in her 70s with acute or convalescent COVID-19.

This chain uses TRBV19 with TRBJ1-5; 8 bases align to TRBD1. The CDR3 length is 20 residues. Germline lookup yields CDR1 LNHDA and CDR2 SQIVND (reference sequence). With V trimmed by 2 bases and J by 2 bases, 17 bases remained unmatched. CDR3 nucleotides: TGTGCCAGTAGTATATTTCAATTACCCAGGGGGCGCGGGGGCAATCAGCCCCAGCATTTT. Translation: CASSIFQLPRGRGGNQPQHF. Looking up the rest from reference TRBV19 and TRBJ1-5 gives the full variable domain: DGGITQSPKYLFRKEGQNVTLSCEQNLNHDAMYWYRQDPGQGLRLIYYSQIVNDFQKGDIAEGYSVSREKKESFPLTVTSAQKNPTAFYLCASSIFQLPRGRGGNQPQHFGDGTRLSIL.

V usage is TRBV19 and J usage is TRBJ2-7, with 9 bases fitting TRBD2. J was trimmed by 2 bases and V by 2 bases; bases with no gene match: 4. Per the germline V gene, CDR1 is LNHDA and CDR2 is SQIVND (reference sequence). This CDR3 spans 15 amino acids. The DNA for the CDR3 is TGTGCCAGTAGTATACGAGCGGGGGGTACCTACGAGCAGTACTTC. Translated: CASSIRAGGTYEQYF.

The rearrangement links TRBV5-1 to TRBJ2-1; 8 positions match TRBD2. V lost 4 bases and J lost 4; bases outside the gene matches: 7. CDR3 size: 15 residues. Germline lookup yields CDR1 SGHRS and CDR2 YFSETQ. The CDR3 spells CASSLSGVGYNEQFF. The CDR3 nucleotides read TGCGCCAGCAGCCTTAGCGGGGTCGGGTACAATGAGCAGTTCTTC.

The chain has TRBV19 and TRBJ1-5; 7 nucleotides align to TRBD1. CDR3 length equals 16 residues. Germline V gene sequence: CDR1 LNHDA, CDR2 SQIVND (reference sequence). V trimming: 7 bases; J trimming: 0 bases; junction bases outside the gene matches: 9. CDR3 nucleotides: TGTGCCAGTACCCTACAGACAGGGCTTAGCAATCAGCCCCAGCATTTT. It translates to CASTLQTGLSNQPQHF.

In this sample, this clone turned up once. This sequence joins TRBV5-1 and TRBJ2-7, with 7 bases matching TRBD2. Per germline, CDR1 SGHRS and CDR2 YFSETQ. V shed 4 bases and J 2 bases; nucleotides not matched to a gene: 6. The CDR3 covers 14 residues. CDR3 sequence (DNA): TGCGCCAGCAGCACCCGGGACTACCCCTACGAGCAGTACTTC. Its protein is CASSTRDYPYEQYF.

The table lists this clone with a count of one. The V and J genes are TRBV7-8 and TRBJ2-3; TRBD1 matches at 8 bases. CDR3 length: 17 amino acids. CDR1 and CDR2 from the germline V gene are SGHVS and FQNEAQ. The ends lost 4 bases at V and 2 bases at J; junction bases unmatched: 11. The CDR3 spells CASSSSAETGDTDTQYF. The CDR3 region has the DNA TGTGCCAGCAGCTCATCGGCCGAGACAGGGGACACAGATACGCAGTATTTT. The full variable domain, with the rest looked up from reference TRBV7-8 and TRBJ2-3, is GAGVSQSPRYKVAKRGQDVALRCDPISGHVSLFWYQQALGQGPEFLTYFQNEAQLDKSGLPSDRFFAERPEGSVSTLKIQRTQQEDSAVYLCASSSSAETGDTDTQYFGPGTRLTVL.

This clone was observed a single time. This chain uses TRBV20-1 with TRBJ2-3; TRBD2 might be the D (5 bases). Germline V gives CDR1 DFQATT, CDR2 SNEGSKA (reference sequence). CDR3 length: 11 amino acids. Trimming shortened V by 7 bases and J by 14 bases, and 19 bases separated the two germline ends. In DNA, the CDR3 is TGCAGTGGTACCGACTTTAGCGAACGGTATTTT. Encoded protein: CSGTDFSERYF.

The chain links TRBV6-1 to TRBJ1-1, with D maybe TRBD1 (6 bases). Germline assignment: CDR1 MNHNS and CDR2 SASEGT. CDR3 length: 16 amino acids. V was pared by 2 bases and J by 5 bases, with 18 bases between. The CDR3 reads CASSESRGGWGTEAFF. CDR3 bases: TGTGCCAGCAGTGAAAGCCGGGGGGGCTGGGGGACTGAAGCTTTCTTT.

This chain links TRBV20-1 with TRBJ2-5; 8 positions agree with TRBD2. V trimming: 3 bases; J trimming: 4 bases; junction bases outside the gene matches: 13. Germline values: CDR1 DFQATT, CDR2 SNEGSKA (reference sequence). The CDR3 is 16 amino acids. CDR3 sequence reads: CSASGVLSGKRETQYF. CDR3 bases: TGCAGTGCTAGTGGGGTCCTTAGCGGGAAGAGAGAGACCCAGTACTTC.

This sequence joins TRBV3-1 (or the pseudogene TRBV3-2) and TRBJ2-7; 7 bases line up with TRBD1. V lost 1 base, J lost 7 bases, and 19 bases stayed unmatched. The CDR3 has 18 residues. Germline V CDR1 and CDR2: LGHDT, YNNKEL (reference sequence). CDR3 protein: CASSQGRGGVANPGEQYF. DNA for the CDR3: TGTGCCAGCAGCCAAGGCAGAGGGGGCGTTGCCAACCCTGGGGAGCAGTACTTC.

This clone was counted a few times. This sample includes further DNA sequences coding for the same CDR3. The genes are TRBV11-2 and TRBJ1-2; 7 bases align to TRBD1. Germline assignment: CDR1 SGHAT and CDR2 FQNNGV. This CDR3 is built from 13 residues. With V trimmed by 1 base and J by 4 bases, 0 bases remained unmatched. The CDR3 protein is CASSLGQGYGYTF. The CDR3 DNA reads as TGTGCCAGCAGCTTAGGACAGGGCTATGGCTACACCTTC.

This clone has only one observation. The chain has TRBV2 and TRBJ1-1; 10 bases are shared with TRBD1. Germline loops: CDR1 SNHLY, CDR2 FYNNEI. The ends lost 6 bases at V and 0 bases at J; junction bases unmatched: 13. The CDR3 extends over 18 amino acids. CDR3 sequence reads: CASRRPPPGTGVNTEAFF. In DNA, the CDR3 is TGTGCCAGCAGGCGGCCCCCCCCCGGGACAGGGGTGAACACTGAAGCTTTCTTT.

This sequence joins TRBV5-1 and TRBJ1-4; D is possibly TRBD1 (6 bases). V lost 1 base and J lost 0, with 22 bases in between. Germline-derived CDR1 and CDR2 are SGHRS and YFSETQ. CDR3 length equals 20 residues. CDR3 loop: CASSLNYWIQGLATNEKLFF. CDR3 nucleotides: TGCGCCAGCAGCTTGAATTACTGGATTCAGGGGCTTGCAACTAATGAAAAACTGTTTTTT.

The genes are TRBV29-1 and TRBJ2-5; D not certain. The V end was cut by 7 bases, the J end by 5 bases, with 8 bases between. The CDR3 has 10 residues. Germline CDR1 is SQVTM and CDR2 is ANQGSEA. CDR3 sequence reads: CSAIIETQYF. CDR3 sequence (DNA): TGCAGCGCGATCATCGAGACCCAGTACTTC.

The chain employs TRBV4-2 and TRBJ1-5, with D perhaps matching TRBD1 (5 bases). Trimming cost V 0 bases and J 1 base, with 7 bases left between them. CDR3 length: 15 residues. Germline loops: CDR1 LGHNA, CDR2 YNFKEQ. The CDR3 DNA sequence: TGTGCCAGCAGCCAAGAGGGGGGAAGCAATCAGCCCCAGCATTTT. Encoded protein: CASSQEGGSNQPQHF.

The gene calls are TRBV7-2 and TRBJ2-1, with 8 bases matching TRBD2. Germline V CDR1 and CDR2: SGHTA, FQGNSA. The CDR3 covers 16 residues. Losses at the gene ends were 2 bases for V and 5 bases for J; bases not matched to a gene: 8. CDR3 nucleotide sequence: TGTGCCAGCAGCTTATCGCTTAGCGGGGTCGACAATGAGCAGTTCTTC. It translates to CASSLSLSGVDNEQFF. Complete variable domain (other parts from reference TRBV7-2 and TRBJ2-1): GAGVSQSPSNKVTEKGKDVELRCDPISGHTALYWYRQSLGQGLEFLIYFQGNSAPDKSGLPSDRFSAERTGGSVSTLTIQRTQQEDSAVYLCASSLSLSGVDNEQFFGPGTRLTVL.

V gene TRBV11-2 combines with J gene TRBJ2-1; TRBD2 is a possible D gene (6 bases). Per the germline V gene, CDR1 is SGHAT and CDR2 is FQNNGV. The CDR3 has 13 residues. Trimming took off 1 base at V and 9 bases at J, with 10 bases between the two ends. The chain's CDR3 is CASSLGPGGEQFF. In DNA form, the CDR3 reads TGTGCCAGCAGCTTAGGCCCCGGGGGTGAGCAGTTCTTC.

The J gene is TRBJ2-1, the V gene TRBV7-6, with TRBD1 matching 8 bases. Germline CDR1 SGHVS, CDR2 FNYEAQ. The junction had 12 bases not matched to a gene; V was cut back by 4 bases and J by 7 bases. The CDR3 is made up of 16 amino acids. Here the CDR3 reads CASSSSDRAVGNEQFF. DNA of the CDR3: TGTGCCAGCAGCTCATCGGACAGGGCAGTCGGAAATGAGCAGTTCTTC.

The chain uses TRBV19 and TRBJ2-7, with 7 bases fitting TRBD1. V lost 4 bases and J lost 4; bases outside the gene matches: 10. The CDR3 sequence is 15 residues long. In germline, CDR1 is LNHDA, CDR2 SQIVND (reference sequence). CDR3 amino acids: CASSRQGDAAYEQYF. The CDR3 DNA follows: TGTGCCAGTAGTAGGCAGGGGGATGCCGCGTACGAGCAGTACTTC.

The genes are TRBV28 and TRBJ1-2; possibly TRBD1 for D (6 bases). The CDR3 is 15 amino acids. CDR1 is MDHEN and CDR2 is SYDVKM in the germline V gene. Trimming removed 2 bases at V and 4 bases at J, with 14 bases between. The CDR3 sequence: CASSLQVRGGYGYTF. Here the CDR3 DNA reads TGTGCCAGCAGTTTACAAGTCAGGGGTGGCTATGGCTACACCTTC.

This clone has a single count. The V and J genes are TRBV20-1 and TRBJ1-3; TRBD1 agrees at 9 bases. J lost 1 base, V lost 3 bases, and 1 base had no gene match. CDR1 and CDR2 from the germline V gene are DFQATT and SNEGSKA (reference sequence). The CDR3 has 14 amino acids. In DNA form, the CDR3 reads TGCAGTGCTAGTGACAGGGGGTCTGGAAACACCATATATTTT. It specifies CSASDRGSGNTIYF.